Each of the 4 T cell receptor beta chains below was sequenced from the same sample in a study of blood T cell repertoires in COVID-19. Clones were read by immunoSEQ multiplex PCR, and TCRdb kept only the in-frame ones, dropping some. Of 150,000 to 200,000 clones in the sample, roughly 87% were seen once. The specimen sequenced was PBMCs or T cells enriched from blood (not recorded which). These TCRs come from a human donor with acute COVID-19. The donor label of this sample is uncertain.

The chain is built from TRBV11-2 and TRBJ2-7; 8 nucleotides match TRBD2. Germline CDR1 and CDR2: SGHAT and FQNNGV. This CDR3 is 13 amino acids long. Losses at the gene ends were 5 bases for V and 4 bases for J; bases not matched to a gene: 4. CDR3 coding DNA: TGTGCCAGCAGCCCCATAGCGGGATACGAGCAGTACTTC. Translation: CASSPIAGYEQYF.

V is TRBV5-1 and J is TRBJ2-7, with D possibly matching TRBD2 (7 bases). CDR3 length: 15 residues. CDR1 SGHRS and CDR2 YFSETQ come from the germline V gene. The V gene lost 0 bases and the J gene lost 5 bases, with 15 bases spanning the gap. The CDR3 DNA reads TGCGCCAGCAGCTTGGCCGCGGGGGCCACGGACGAGCAGTACTTC. This codes for CASSLAAGATDEQYF.

This chain connects TRBV2 to TRBJ1-6; unclear D gene. The CDR3 covers 12 residues. Trimming shortened V by 4 bases and J by 14 bases, and 12 bases separated the two germline ends. Germline V CDR1 and CDR2: SNHLY, FYNNEI. This CDR3 reads CASSVAPPALHF. The DNA of the CDR3 is TGTGCCAGCAGTGTGGCCCCCCCAGCCCTCCACTTT.

This chain links TRBV4-2 with TRBJ1-6; a weak D match, TRBD1 (5 bases). V was cut by 4 bases and J by 5 bases, with 18 bases left in between. This CDR3 has 17 residues. Looked up from germline, CDR1 is LGHNA and CDR2 is YNFKEQ. The CDR3 nucleotides read TGTGCCAGCAGCCCCCTAGACGGGAGACAGAATAATTCACCCCTCCACTTT. Its translation: CASSPLDGRQNNSPLHF.